This T cell receptor beta chain was documented in a study of molecular identifiers for immune sequencing clone quantification. Points from the study as a whole: Clones that exceeded 20 RNA copies held over 98% of effector molecules, yet under 1% in naive cells. Highly expanded clone sizes could be underestimated through barcode sharing by identical TCR molecules.

TCRdb reanalysed the PCR reads using MiXCR and keeps one entry per CDR3 protein. This repertoire shows hundreds of thousands of distinct CDR3 sequences, about 25% found once; its top ten account for about 0.73%. Regarding this clonotype: The target antigen is unknown.

What was sequenced was naive CD8+ T cells from blood, with Jurkat cell RNA spiked in. Subset reported: FACS-sorted CD8+CD4-CCR7+CD45RA+ naive T cells. The clonotype comes from a human donor in good health. Some libraries in this study had Jurkat cell RNA spiked in.

The DNA for the CDR3 is TGTGCCAGCAGTCCAAACACCCAGGGCCTCTATGGCTACACCTTC. Protein product: CASSPNTQGLYGYTF. V gene TRBV28 combines with J gene TRBJ1-2, with D possibly TRBD1 on 5 matching bases. This CDR3 contains 15 residues. CDR1 MDHEN and CDR2 SYDVKM come from the germline V gene. V was trimmed by 5 bases and J by 4 bases, leaving 17 bases between them.